This T cell receptor (beta chain) was sequenced for a study of blood T cell repertoires in COVID-19 (dated by TCRdb to 2020 to 2021). Context from the whole study: The collaborator samples originated in the United States, Italy and Spain and spanned the acute and convalescent phases of COVID-19. The prospective study material was composed of cDNA or gDNA derived from T cells, B-cell-depleted T cells, or PBMCs. Deeply sampled blood TCRbeta repertoires from subjects exposed to, actively infected with, or recovered from COVID-19 were included in the dataset. A freely available public database, intended as a resource for researchers studying the immune response to SARS-CoV-2, is where the repertoires were released. Samples were obtained from the ongoing ImmuneRACE study (first 160 participants) and from over a thousand subjects provided by 6 global collaborators. A de-identified subject ID, COVID-19 status, age in years and sex were almost always included in the sample metadata. HLA class I and class II types, where available, came from metadata supplied by the sample provider rather than from assay-based typing. The paper's findings and limits, for the study overall: Clinical and demographic metadata were provided uncurated, with the amount varying by source and participant.

The CDR3 holds 15 amino acids from the cysteine to the phenylalanine. This entry keeps only the CDR3 DNA: 45 bases, framed from base 1. The germline V gene encodes CDR1 GTSNPN and CDR2 SVGIG (reference sequence). Clipping removes 3 bases from V and 4 bases from J, with 6 as the unmatched junction base count. Remarks on this clone: The antigen it binds to is not known. Base qualities are not recorded, but no much larger clone differs from it by a single base.

TCRbeta CDR3 regions were amplified from genomic DNA using the immunoSEQ Assay, a bias-controlled multiplex PCR. The paper's processing steps were these. Nucleated cell counts per sample were estimated from amplification of reference gene primers within the assay. To quantify the absolute abundance of each unique TCRbeta CDR3 rearrangement, sequence reads were collapsed and filtered. For each sample, productive Simpson clonality was calculated by taking the square root of Simpson's diversity index across productive rearrangements. TCRdb holds this immuneACCESS table with in-frame rearrangements only. Some clones are missing; in checked studies, unresolved V genes explain under half, and the rest has no known cause. V and J calls and clone size are copied from that table; D and trimming were computed from the DNA. The sample table lists about 240,000 clones, approximately 86% of them with a count of one. The biggest ten clones account for 3.3% of the sample.

In the prospective study, participants were roughly 18 to 100 years old, resided in approximately 22 geographic areas of the United States, and were enrolled through a virtual design. In the prospective study, cohorts were assigned on the basis of participant-reported clinical history obtained from a screening survey and a study questionnaire. Each participant in the prospective study had whole blood, serum and a nasopharyngeal or oropharyngeal swab collected by mobile phlebotomists. Prospective study participants could optionally give additional blood draws and questionnaires over a roughly two-month period. Before DNA extraction, blood samples from the prospective study were shipped at room temperature or frozen.

Sample: PBMCs or T cells enriched from blood (not recorded which). This chain is built from TRBV30 and TRBJ2-3, with 11 bases aligning to TRBD1. The receptor's source is a woman aged 40 to 50 with acute COVID-19. Read as DNA, the sequence is TGTGCCTGGAGCTCCGGGACAGGGGGTTCAGATACGCAGTATTTT. Its protein is CAWSSGTGGSDTQYF. The CDR3, completed at both ends by the reference TRBV30 and TRBJ2-3 genes, gives the full variable domain SQTIHQWPATLVQPVGSPLSLECTVEGTSNPNLYWYRQAAGRGLQLLFYSVGIGQISSEVPQNLSASRPQDRQFILSSKKLLLSDSGFYLCAWSSGTGGSDTQYFGPGTRLTVL.